Listed here is a single T cell receptor beta chain. Its antigen remains unidentified. The repertoire was sequenced with immunoSEQ multiplex PCR; TCRdb's copy has only in-frame clones and lacks some. This table holds about 120,000 clones, around 93% found once. The data stem from a study of siplizumab effects on memory and regulatory T cells. Study-level findings and limits: Treg origin accounted for an average of approximately 67% of mappable alloreactive CD4+ clones with siplizumab and under 30% in controls.

The V gene end was trimmed by 2 bases and the J gene end by 4 bases; junction bases not matched to a gene: 18. From germline, CDR1 is KGHSH and CDR2 LQKENI. The CDR3 is 20 residues long. Sequenced input: non-Treg CD4+ T cells sorted from blood. The chain is built from TRBV18 and TRBJ2-1, with 9 bases matching TRBD1. The source is a human donor in good health. CDR3 residues: CASSPIGQGPEGANYNEQFF. The CDR3 coding sequence is TGTGCCAGCTCACCAATCGGACAGGGGCCAGAAGGGGCCAATTACAATGAGCAGTTCTTC.